The 15 T cell receptor beta chains presented below share a single source sample, sequenced in a study of T cell responses to AZD1222 COVID-19 vaccine. The repertoire was sequenced with immunoSEQ multiplex PCR; TCRdb's copy has only in-frame clones and lacks some. The table has 90,000 to 120,000 clones, nearly 90% seen once. The sample here was peripheral blood, taken 28 days after the second AZD1222 dose. The receptor source for this set is an adult who received the AZD1222 COVID-19 vaccine.

The V gene is TRBV27, the J gene TRBJ1-1; 7 bases agree with TRBD1. In germline, CDR1 is MNHEY, CDR2 SMNVEV (reference sequence). CDR3 length: 14 amino acids. The ends lost 5 bases at V and 3 bases at J; junction bases unmatched: 6. The CDR3 DNA reads as TGTGCCAGCAGTGCTGGACAGGCCTACACTGAAGCTTTCTTT. It translates to CASSAGQAYTEAFF.

The rearrangement links TRBV4-1 to TRBJ2-1; TRBD2 aligns across 10 bases. The V and J ends lost 4 bases and 0 bases, in that order; junction bases with no gene match: 15. Germline-derived CDR1 and CDR2 are MGHRA and YSYEKL. The CDR3 extends over 20 amino acids. CDR3 protein: CASSLRIWTSGKSSYNEQFF. CDR3 bases: TGCGCCAGCAGCCTCAGGATTTGGACTAGCGGTAAAAGCTCCTACAATGAGCAGTTCTTC.

This chain uses TRBV5-6 with TRBJ2-1, with 9 bases matching TRBD2. The CDR3 totals 17 residues. V lost 0 bases and J lost 8; bases outside the gene matches: 12. Germline CDR1 SGHDT, CDR2 YYEEEE. In DNA form, the CDR3 reads TGTGCCAGCAGCTTGGGGGCTAGCGGGGACGCCGCTGATGAGCAGTTCTTC. Translated: CASSLGASGDAADEQFF.

The chain employs TRBV9 and TRBJ1-1; 8 bases agree with TRBD1. This CDR3 comprises 16 residues. Germline V gives CDR1 SGDLS, CDR2 YYNGEE. Losses at the gene ends were 3 bases for V and 1 base for J; bases not matched to a gene: 8. CDR3 protein: CASSANLDRGNTEAFF. The CDR3, as DNA: TGTGCCAGCAGCGCCAATCTAGACAGGGGGAACACTGAAGCTTTCTTT.

This clone was observed a single time. The chain links TRBV21-1 to TRBJ1-5; the table assigns TRBD1, which was not confirmed against the DNA. TRBV21-1 is labeled a pseudogene. CDR3 length equals 18 residues. For the CDR3, the DNA is TGTGCCAGCAGCAAAGAGCGGCCAGGGGGCCGTAGCAATCAGCCCCAGCATTTT. Translated, it gives CASSKERPGGRSNQPQHF.

V gene TRBV14 combines with J gene TRBJ2-3; D call uncertain. The germline gives CDR1 SGHDN, CDR2 FVKESK. V lost 1 base and J lost 2, with 7 bases in between. CDR3 length: 14 amino acids. CDR3 in DNA: TGTGCCAGCAGCCAAGTGATCCTCACAGATACGCAGTATTTT. Its protein is CASSQVILTDTQYF.

CDR3 bases: TGTGCCAGCAGCCCCGGGACAGGCGGCAATTCACCCCTCCACTTT. The encoded protein is CASSPGTGGNSPLHF. The chain joins TRBV11-3 to TRBJ1-6; 8 bases agree with TRBD1. V lost 5 bases to trimming and J lost 7 bases; unmatched junction nucleotides: 7. The CDR3 contains 15 residues. Germline CDR1 and CDR2: SGHNT and YENEEA.

V usage is TRBV7-9 and J usage is TRBJ2-5; TRBD2 agrees at 11 bases. CDR3 length: 18 amino acids. Germline assignment: CDR1 SEHNR and CDR2 FQNEAQ (reference sequence). The V and J ends lost 5 bases and 2 bases, in that order; junction bases with no gene match: 13. CDR3 DNA sequence: TGTGCCAGCAGCGGGTCACTAGCGGGAGAAGGCGATCAAGAGACCCAGTACTTC. Its translation: CASSGSLAGEGDQETQYF.

The gene calls are TRBV9 and TRBJ2-7; 12 bases map to TRBD2. Germline assignment: CDR1 SGDLS and CDR2 YYNGEE. Losses at the gene ends were 4 bases for V and 5 bases for J; bases not matched to a gene: 7. CDR3 length: 15 amino acids. CDR3 sequence (DNA): TGTGCCAGCAGCCCCAGACTAGCGGGAGACAACGAGCAGTACTTC. Translation: CASSPRLAGDNEQYF. Supplemented by reference TRBV9 and TRBJ2-7, the full variable domain reads DSGVTQTPKHLITATGQRVTLRCSPRSGDLSVYWYQQSLDQGLQFLIQYYNGEERAKGNILERFSAQQFPDLHSELNLSSLELGDSALYFCASSPRLAGDNEQYFGPGTRLTVT.

The V gene is TRBV6-2 or TRBV6-3, the J gene TRBJ2-2; 9 bases fit TRBD2. The CDR3 sequence is 14 residues long. Germline CDR1 is MNHEY and CDR2 is SVGEGT. The V gene end was trimmed by 3 bases and the J gene end by 5 bases; junction bases not matched to a gene: 1. The CDR3 sequence is CASSYLAGTGELFF. CDR3 DNA sequence: TGTGCCAGCAGTTATCTAGCGGGAACCGGGGAGCTGTTTTTT.

This clone was seen a handful of times. The chain is built from TRBV5-6 and TRBJ2-7; D is ambiguous. CDR1 and CDR2 (germline): SGHDT, YYEEEE. The CDR3 sequence is 16 residues long. Trimming removed 0 bases at V and 5 bases at J, with 18 bases between. For the CDR3, the DNA is TGTGCCAGCAGCTTGGGAGGATCCTTGGAGACCCACGAGCAGTACTTC. Its translation: CASSLGGSLETHEQYF.

The rearrangement uses TRBV11-2 and TRBJ1-1; D gene ambiguous. The CDR3 totals 12 residues. Trimming left V 5 bases short and J 1 base short, with 5 bases between. Germline V gives CDR1 SGHAT, CDR2 FQNNGV. CDR3 bases: TGTGCCAGCAGCCCCCAGAACACTGAAGCTTTCTTT. Translating it yields CASSPQNTEAFF. Variable domain in full (rest from reference TRBV11-2 and TRBJ1-1): EAGVAQSPRYKIIEKRQSVAFWCNPISGHATLYWYQQILGQGPKLLIQFQNNGVVDDSQLPKDRFSAERLKGVDSTLKIQPAKLEDSAVYLCASSPQNTEAFFGQGTRLTVV.

The rearrangement uses TRBV5-1 and TRBJ2-6; D unresolved. CDR3 size: 17 residues. Germline CDR1 reads SGHRS; CDR2 reads YFSETQ. The germline V and J ends were trimmed by 3 bases and 0 bases, with 13 bases remaining between them. The CDR3 loop is CASSWFLPNSGANVLTF. CDR3 DNA: TGCGCCAGCAGCTGGTTTTTGCCTAACTCTGGGGCCAACGTCCTGACTTTC.

The chain employs TRBV9 and TRBJ2-1, with TRBD1 matching 10 bases. The CDR3 is 15 residues long. Germline CDR1 reads SGDLS; CDR2 reads YYNGEE. V dropped 3 bases and J dropped 9; count of bases not matched to a gene: 9. Here the CDR3 reads CASSGGTGANIEQFF. The CDR3 DNA is TGTGCCAGCAGCGGGGGGACAGGGGCAAACATTGAGCAGTTCTTC. Combining the CDR3 with reference TRBV9 and TRBJ2-1 gives the whole variable domain DSGVTQTPKHLITATGQRVTLRCSPRSGDLSVYWYQQSLDQGLQFLIQYYNGEERAKGNILERFSAQQFPDLHSELNLSSLELGDSALYFCASSGGTGANIEQFFGPGTRLTVL.

The chain carries TRBV6-5 and TRBJ2-1; 7 positions agree with TRBD2. The V segment lost 5 bases and the J segment 4 bases; nucleotides outside the gene matches: 8. There are 15 residues in the CDR3. CDR1 and CDR2 (germline): MNHEY, SVGAGI. The CDR3 loop is CASSTLGREYNEQFF. The CDR3 DNA follows: TGTGCCAGCAGTACCCTAGGGCGGGAGTACAATGAGCAGTTCTTC.